The rows below give T cell receptor beta chains drawn from one sample of a study of blood T cell repertoires in COVID-19. Some clones are missing from TCRdb's copy, which holds only in-frame ones; the method was immunoSEQ multiplex PCR. The sample includes some 99,000 clones, around 75% of them seen just once. The sample was peripheral blood. These TCRs come from a man in his sixties or seventies with acute or convalescent COVID-19. CDR3s include the opening cysteine and the closing phenylalanine or tryptophan. D genes are given only for firm matches. Not every row has a clone size; where given, it reads once, few, many or a size class.

V gene,clone size,D gene,J gene,CDR3 protein,CDR3 DNA
TRBV18,-,-,TRBJ1-2,CASSPSAGDGYTF,TGTGCCAGCTCACCCTCGGCAGGCGATGGCTACACCTTC
TRBV30,-,TRBD1,TRBJ2-1,CAWSSPGQGRNEQFF,TGTGCCTGGAGCTCCCCGGGACAGGGACGCAATGAGCAGTTCTTC
TRBV5-1,-,TRBD1,TRBJ1-2,CASSTWQGANYGYTF,TGCGCCAGCAGCACCTGGCAGGGGGCTAACTATGGCTACACCTTC
TRBV7-8,few,-,TRBJ2-2,CASSPQPGAGELFF,TGTGCCAGCAGCCCCCAGCCAGGGGCCGGGGAGCTGTTTTTT
TRBV3-1/TRBV3-2,-,TRBD1,TRBJ1-5,CASSPGQGVGPQHF,TGTGCCAGCAGCCCGGGACAGGGGGTAGGGCCCCAGCATTTT
TRBV19,-,TRBD2,TRBJ2-1,CASSRLAGVYGNEQFF,TGTGCCAGTAGTCGGCTAGCGGGAGTTTATGGCAATGAGCAGTTCTTC
TRBV7-2,-,-,TRBJ2-7,CASSPTPRGEQYF,TGTGCCAGCAGTCCCACCCCCCGGGGCGAGCAGTACTTC
TRBV19,-,TRBD1,TRBJ1-2,CASSTRDRGLGDGYTF,TGTGCCAGTAGTACCCGGGACAGGGGGCTTGGGGATGGCTACACCTTC
TRBV5-1,-,-,TRBJ1-6,CASSLELAGRTPLHF,TGCGCCAGCAGCTTGGAACTGGCGGGGAGGACACCCCTCCACTTT
TRBV5-1,-,TRBD2,TRBJ2-3,CASSSLSGSLTDTQYF,TGCGCCAGCAGCTCCCTTAGCGGGAGTCTGACAGATACGCAGTATTTT
TRBV27,-,-,TRBJ2-7,CATRESPTYEQYF,TGTGCCACCCGAGAGAGCCCCACCTACGAGCAGTACTTC
TRBV20-1,-,TRBD1,TRBJ2-7,CSASDRVDEQYF,TGCAGTGCTAGTGACAGGGTCGACGAGCAGTACTTC
TRBV28,-,-,TRBJ2-7,CAGGTASYEQYF,TGTGCCGGCGGGACAGCAAGCTACGAGCAGTACTTC
TRBV6-2/TRBV6-3,once,TRBD2,TRBJ2-7,CASSYASSGIPYEQYF,TGTGCCAGCAGTTACGCGTCTAGCGGGATCCCCTACGAGCAGTACTTC
TRBV28,-,-,TRBJ2-5,CASSDGAVQETQYF,TGTGCCAGCAGCGATGGGGCGGTCCAAGAGACCCAGTACTTC
TRBV27,-,-,TRBJ2-1,CASSVRDSYNEQFF,TGTGCCAGCAGTGTCCGGGACTCCTACAATGAGCAGTTCTTC
TRBV6-2/TRBV6-3,-,TRBD2,TRBJ2-7,CASSLAGGPRNEQYF,TGTGCCAGCAGTTTGGCGGGAGGGCCGAGGAACGAGCAGTACTTC